The rows below give T cell receptor beta chains drawn from one sample of a study of cytomegalovirus exposure and HLA in healthy donors. Profiled with immunoSEQ multiplex PCR; TCRdb holds only in-frame clones, not every one. Of roughly 120,000 clones in the sample, around 70% were seen once. Sequences were obtained from PBMCs. The receptors here all came from a woman aged 40 to 50 in good health and CMV-seropositive. Both conserved end residues are part of each CDR3. Each record gives: J gene, D gene, V gene, clone size, CDR3 DNA, CDR3 protein. A D gene is named only where the DNA matches it firmly. Size tells how often a clone was seen (once, few, many) or the class of an expanded clone, and some rows leave it out.

j_gene: TRBJ1-2; d_gene: NA; v_gene: TRBV2; abundance: NA; CDR3nt: TGTGCCAGCAGGCAGGAGGCGGGGACGGCGAACTATGGCTACACCTTC; CDR3aa: CASRQEAGTANYGYTF
j_gene: TRBJ1-2; d_gene: NA; v_gene: TRBV27; abundance: NA; CDR3nt: TGTGCCAGCATCTCTCCGGGGGAGGGCTACACCTTC; CDR3aa: CASISPGEGYTF
j_gene: TRBJ1-1; d_gene: NA; v_gene: TRBV5-1; abundance: NA; CDR3nt: TGCGCCAGCAGCTTGGCCGCCGGTAACACTGAAGCTTTCTTT; CDR3aa: CASSLAAGNTEAFF
j_gene: TRBJ1-1; d_gene: NA; v_gene: TRBV29-1; abundance: NA; CDR3nt: TGCTGGGCGCGAGAGAACACTGAAGCTTTCTTT; CDR3aa: CWARENTEAFF
j_gene: TRBJ1-5; d_gene: TRBD1; v_gene: TRBV5-1; abundance: few; CDR3nt: TGCGCCAGCAGCTCAGGGGGCGGCGGGCCCCAGCATTTT; CDR3aa: CASSSGGGGPQHF
j_gene: TRBJ2-3; d_gene: NA; v_gene: TRBV7-2; abundance: NA; CDR3nt: TGTGCCAGCAGCTTTGGCGGGGAATACACAGATACGCAGTATTTT; CDR3aa: CASSFGGEYTDTQYF
j_gene: TRBJ1-1; d_gene: TRBD1; v_gene: TRBV12-5; abundance: NA; CDR3nt: TGTGCTAGTGGTCCCACGAGGGGGCAGGGAGCTGAAGCTTTCTTT; CDR3aa: CASGPTRGQGAEAFF
j_gene: TRBJ1-2; d_gene: TRBD1; v_gene: TRBV6-5; abundance: NA; CDR3nt: TGTGCCAGCAGCGGACAGGGTAGCTATGGCTACACCTTC; CDR3aa: CASSGQGSYGYTF
j_gene: TRBJ2-2; d_gene: NA; v_gene: TRBV5-4; abundance: NA; CDR3nt: TGTGCCAGCAGCTCACCGAGTCGTGGTCAGGGTTCCGGGGAGCTGTTTTTT; CDR3aa: CASSSPSRGQGSGELFF
j_gene: TRBJ2-2; d_gene: TRBD1; v_gene: TRBV4-1; abundance: NA; CDR3nt: TGCGCCAGCAGCCACCCGGACAGGCAGGATGGCGGGGAGCTGTTTTTT; CDR3aa: CASSHPDRQDGGELFF
j_gene: TRBJ1-2; d_gene: NA; v_gene: TRBV4-3; abundance: NA; CDR3nt: TGCGCCAGCAGCCAAGTTGAGGGCGGGGTTAACGACTATGGCTACACCTTC; CDR3aa: CASSQVEGGVNDYGYTF
j_gene: TRBJ2-3; d_gene: NA; v_gene: TRBV6-1; abundance: NA; CDR3nt: TGTGCCAGCAGGGCCCGCGATACGCAGTATTTT; CDR3aa: CASRARDTQYF
j_gene: TRBJ1-2; d_gene: NA; v_gene: TRBV6-5; abundance: NA; CDR3nt: TGTGCCAGCAGTCCGAGGGCTGGGCTCGTCTATGGCTACACCTTC; CDR3aa: CASSPRAGLVYGYTF
j_gene: TRBJ1-5; d_gene: NA; v_gene: TRBV4-1; abundance: NA; CDR3nt: TGCGCCAGCAGCGTAGGGGCATCGTGGCCCCAGCATTTT; CDR3aa: CASSVGASWPQHF
j_gene: TRBJ2-1; d_gene: TRBD1; v_gene: TRBV7-9; abundance: NA; CDR3nt: TGTGCCAGCAGCTCCGGGACAGGGGGTTACAATGAGCAGTTCTTC; CDR3aa: CASSSGTGGYNEQFF
j_gene: TRBJ1-1; d_gene: NA; v_gene: TRBV7-2; abundance: NA; CDR3nt: TGTGCCAGCAGCTTAGGGGGGGGGATCTCCACTGAAGCTTTCTTT; CDR3aa: CASSLGGGISTEAFF
j_gene: TRBJ2-5; d_gene: NA; v_gene: TRBV7-2; abundance: NA; CDR3nt: TGTGCCAGCGGACAGAAAGAGACCCAGTACTTC; CDR3aa: CASGQKETQYF
j_gene: TRBJ2-3; d_gene: NA; v_gene: TRBV5-6; abundance: NA; CDR3nt: TGTGCCAGCAGCCGGTCAGATACGCAGTATTTT; CDR3aa: CASSRSDTQYF
j_gene: TRBJ1-1; d_gene: NA; v_gene: TRBV6-6; abundance: few; CDR3nt: TGTGCCAGCACTAACCCCTCCGAGAACACTGAAGCTTTCTTT; CDR3aa: CASTNPSENTEAFF
j_gene: TRBJ2-5; d_gene: NA; v_gene: TRBV11-2; abundance: NA; CDR3nt: TGTGCCAGCAGCTCCGGGGAGACCCAGTACTTC; CDR3aa: CASSSGETQYF
j_gene: TRBJ1-2; d_gene: TRBD1; v_gene: TRBV7-3; abundance: NA; CDR3nt: TGTGCCAGCAGCTCAGGACAGGGCTATGGCTACACCTTC; CDR3aa: CASSSGQGYGYTF
j_gene: TRBJ1-5; d_gene: TRBD1; v_gene: TRBV6-6; abundance: once; CDR3nt: TGTGCCAGCAGTTTACCGGGACAGGGGAATCAGCCCCAGCATTTT; CDR3aa: CASSLPGQGNQPQHF
j_gene: TRBJ1-1; d_gene: NA; v_gene: TRBV5-1; abundance: NA; CDR3nt: TGCGCCAGCAGCTCCCTCGGGGGCACTGAAGCTTTCTTT; CDR3aa: CASSSLGGTEAFF
j_gene: TRBJ2-7; d_gene: NA; v_gene: TRBV10-3; abundance: NA; CDR3nt: TGTGCCATCAGTAGAACACGGGGGACCTACGAGCAGTACTTC; CDR3aa: CAISRTRGTYEQYF
j_gene: TRBJ2-1; d_gene: NA; v_gene: TRBV10-3; abundance: NA; CDR3nt: TGTGCCATCAGTGAGTCTCTAGCACTCGGAGGATCCGCCAACTACAATGAGCAGTTCTTC; CDR3aa: CAISESLALGGSANYNEQFF
j_gene: TRBJ1-5; d_gene: TRBD1; v_gene: TRBV25-1; abundance: NA; CDR3nt: TGTGCCAGACCCTGGACAGGGGTAGAGCCCCAGCATTTT; CDR3aa: CARPWTGVEPQHF
j_gene: TRBJ1-2; d_gene: NA; v_gene: TRBV29-1; abundance: few; CDR3nt: TGCAGCGTGGGGGAAGGGAGGGACCGGGGCTACACCTTC; CDR3aa: CSVGEGRDRGYTF
j_gene: TRBJ1-5; d_gene: NA; v_gene: TRBV28; abundance: few; CDR3nt: TGTGCCAGCAGGAGATTTAGCAATCAGCCCCAGCATTTT; CDR3aa: CASRRFSNQPQHF
j_gene: TRBJ1-1; d_gene: NA; v_gene: TRBV11-3; abundance: NA; CDR3nt: TGTGCCAGCAGCTTACTGGGCTCCGACACTGAAGCTTTCTTT; CDR3aa: CASSLLGSDTEAFF
j_gene: TRBJ1-1; d_gene: NA; v_gene: TRBV2; abundance: NA; CDR3nt: TGTGCCACTCACTTGAACACTGAAGCTTTCTTT; CDR3aa: CATHLNTEAFF
j_gene: TRBJ1-1; d_gene: NA; v_gene: TRBV7-9; abundance: NA; CDR3nt: TGTGCCAGCAGCTTATTGCAGGGGACCACTGAAGCTTTCTTT; CDR3aa: CASSLLQGTTEAFF
j_gene: TRBJ2-1; d_gene: NA; v_gene: TRBV5-1; abundance: NA; CDR3nt: TGCGCCAGCAGCGTGACTACCCAACCCAACAATGAGCAGTTCTTC; CDR3aa: CASSVTTQPNNEQFF
j_gene: TRBJ1-3; d_gene: NA; v_gene: TRBV9; abundance: NA; CDR3nt: TGTGCCAGCTCCTTGGGACTTCAGGGAACTGGAAACACCATATATTTT; CDR3aa: CASSLGLQGTGNTIYF
j_gene: TRBJ1-5; d_gene: NA; v_gene: TRBV7-2; abundance: few; CDR3nt: TGTGCCAGCAGCTTAACGCAGGGTAGTCAGCCCCAGCATTTT; CDR3aa: CASSLTQGSQPQHF
j_gene: TRBJ2-7; d_gene: NA; v_gene: TRBV19; abundance: NA; CDR3nt: TGTGCCAGTGCCGCGGGGCCCTACGAGCAGTACTTC; CDR3aa: CASAAGPYEQYF
j_gene: TRBJ1-4; d_gene: TRBD1; v_gene: TRBV5-1; abundance: once; CDR3nt: TGCGCCAGCAGCTTGGAGGGGGCGAGGGAAAAACTGTTTTTT; CDR3aa: CASSLEGAREKLFF
j_gene: TRBJ2-5; d_gene: TRBD1; v_gene: TRBV2; abundance: once; CDR3nt: TGTGCCAGCAGTGAGCTGACAGGGAGTGAGACCCAGTACTTC; CDR3aa: CASSELTGSETQYF
j_gene: TRBJ2-3; d_gene: NA; v_gene: TRBV9; abundance: few; CDR3nt: TGTGCCAGCAGCGTAGTCGGCAGGGCTGGAGATACGCAGTATTTT; CDR3aa: CASSVVGRAGDTQYF
j_gene: TRBJ1-1; d_gene: NA; v_gene: TRBV7-2; abundance: NA; CDR3nt: TGTGCCAGCAGCTTAGCAAGCCAGGGTAGTACTGAAGCTTTCTTT; CDR3aa: CASSLASQGSTEAFF
j_gene: TRBJ2-7; d_gene: NA; v_gene: TRBV10-3; abundance: once; CDR3nt: TGTGCCATCAGTCTACAGGGTTCGGGCGAGCAGTACTTC; CDR3aa: CAISLQGSGEQYF
j_gene: TRBJ2-6; d_gene: TRBD1; v_gene: TRBV15; abundance: NA; CDR3nt: TGTGCCACCAGCCAGAGGACAGGGGTGGCCAACGTCCTGACTTTC; CDR3aa: CATSQRTGVANVLTF
j_gene: TRBJ1-3; d_gene: NA; v_gene: TRBV7-8; abundance: NA; CDR3nt: TGTGCCAGCAGCTTGAGACCGGGACTCGTATCCTCTGGAAACACCATATATTTT; CDR3aa: CASSLRPGLVSSGNTIYF
j_gene: TRBJ2-6; d_gene: NA; v_gene: TRBV15; abundance: NA; CDR3nt: TGTGCCACCAGCGTCCGGAGCTCTGGGGCCAACGTCCTGACTTTC; CDR3aa: CATSVRSSGANVLTF
j_gene: TRBJ2-5; d_gene: NA; v_gene: TRBV7-3; abundance: NA; CDR3nt: TGTGCCAGCAGCTTATCGGGGGACGGAGAGACCCAGTACTTC; CDR3aa: CASSLSGDGETQYF
j_gene: TRBJ1-2; d_gene: TRBD1; v_gene: TRBV5-1; abundance: NA; CDR3nt: TGCGCCAGCAGCGTAGGGACAGGGAGTTTCTATGGCTACACCTTC; CDR3aa: CASSVGTGSFYGYTF
j_gene: TRBJ2-5; d_gene: TRBD2; v_gene: TRBV4-3; abundance: NA; CDR3nt: TGCGCCAGCAGCCAAGATGGGGGAGGGCACCGAGGAGAGCAGTACTTC; CDR3aa: CASSQDGGGHRGEQYF
j_gene: TRBJ1-5; d_gene: TRBD1; v_gene: TRBV28; abundance: NA; CDR3nt: TGTGCCAGCAGTTTATGGGGACAGGGCGGCCAGCCCCAGCATTTT; CDR3aa: CASSLWGQGGQPQHF
j_gene: TRBJ1-2; d_gene: NA; v_gene: TRBV6-5; abundance: few; CDR3nt: TGTGCCAGCAGTTATTATCGTCCTCTTGGCTACACCTTC; CDR3aa: CASSYYRPLGYTF
j_gene: TRBJ1-4; d_gene: NA; v_gene: TRBV7-9; abundance: NA; CDR3nt: TGTGCCAGCAGCTTAATACAGGGTTATAATGAAAAACTGTTTTTT; CDR3aa: CASSLIQGYNEKLFF
j_gene: TRBJ2-5; d_gene: NA; v_gene: TRBV5-1; abundance: NA; CDR3nt: TGCGCCAGCAGTCAGGGAACAGCACAAGAGACCCAGTACTTC; CDR3aa: CASSQGTAQETQYF
j_gene: TRBJ1-1; d_gene: TRBD1; v_gene: TRBV13; abundance: NA; CDR3nt: TGTGCCAGCAGCTTATACAGGGGTGGAACTGAAGCTTTCTTT; CDR3aa: CASSLYRGGTEAFF
j_gene: TRBJ1-6; d_gene: TRBD1; v_gene: TRBV5-1; abundance: NA; CDR3nt: TGCGCCAGCAGCTTGGACAGGGGGCAGGCTGGTTCACCCCTCCACTTT; CDR3aa: CASSLDRGQAGSPLHF
j_gene: TRBJ2-7; d_gene: TRBD2; v_gene: TRBV4-2; abundance: NA; CDR3nt: TGTGCCAGCAGCCAAGTAGAGCGGGGGACCTACGAGCAGTACTTC; CDR3aa: CASSQVERGTYEQYF
j_gene: TRBJ1-1; d_gene: TRBD1; v_gene: TRBV6-4; abundance: NA; CDR3nt: TGTGCCAGCAGTGCGGCCCCGGGACAGACTAAAGCTTTCTTT; CDR3aa: CASSAAPGQTKAFF
j_gene: TRBJ1-5; d_gene: TRBD1; v_gene: TRBV5-4; abundance: NA; CDR3nt: TGTGCCAGCAGCTTGATGGGACAGGGCGGTAATCAGCCCCAGCATTTT; CDR3aa: CASSLMGQGGNQPQHF